The T cell receptor beta chain described here comes from a study of cytomegalovirus exposure and HLA in healthy donors. V lost 1 base, J lost 1 base, and 5 bases stayed unmatched. The CDR3 has 16 amino acids. In germline, CDR1 is GTSNPN, CDR2 SVGIG (reference sequence). Measured with immunoSEQ multiplex PCR; TCRdb has only the in-frame clones, and not every one. The data show 300,000 to 400,000 clones, approximately 90% seen once. The genes are TRBV30 and TRBJ2-2, with TRBD1 identical over 8 bases. Sequencing was carried out using PBMCs. The source of this sequence is a woman under 30 in good health and CMV-seronegative. The CDR3 protein is CAWSGAGGLNTGELFF. The CDR3 nucleotides read TGTGCCTGGAGTGGGGCAGGGGGCCTGAACACCGGGGAGCTGTTTTTT.